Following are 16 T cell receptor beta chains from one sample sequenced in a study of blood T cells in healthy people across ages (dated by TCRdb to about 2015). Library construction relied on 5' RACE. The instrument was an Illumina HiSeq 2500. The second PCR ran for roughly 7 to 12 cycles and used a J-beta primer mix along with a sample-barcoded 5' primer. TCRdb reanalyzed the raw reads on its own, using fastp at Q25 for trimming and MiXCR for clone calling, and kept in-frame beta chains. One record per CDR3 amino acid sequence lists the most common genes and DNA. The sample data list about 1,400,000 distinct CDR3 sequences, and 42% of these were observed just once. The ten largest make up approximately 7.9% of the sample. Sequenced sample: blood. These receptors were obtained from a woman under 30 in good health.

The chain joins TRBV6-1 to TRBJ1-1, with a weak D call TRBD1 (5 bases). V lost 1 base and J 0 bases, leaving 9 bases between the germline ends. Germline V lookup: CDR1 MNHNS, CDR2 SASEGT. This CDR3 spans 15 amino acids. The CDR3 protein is CASSEVGEVNTEAFF. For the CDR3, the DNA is TGTGCCAGCAGTGAAGTGGGGGAGGTGAACACTGAAGCTTTCTTT.

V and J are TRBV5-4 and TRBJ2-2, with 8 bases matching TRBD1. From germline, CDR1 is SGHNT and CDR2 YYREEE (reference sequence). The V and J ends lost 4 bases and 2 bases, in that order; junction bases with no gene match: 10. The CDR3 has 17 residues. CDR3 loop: CASSHPEGQENTGELFF. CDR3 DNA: TGTGCCAGCAGCCACCCCGAGGGACAGGAAAACACCGGGGAGCTGTTTTTT.

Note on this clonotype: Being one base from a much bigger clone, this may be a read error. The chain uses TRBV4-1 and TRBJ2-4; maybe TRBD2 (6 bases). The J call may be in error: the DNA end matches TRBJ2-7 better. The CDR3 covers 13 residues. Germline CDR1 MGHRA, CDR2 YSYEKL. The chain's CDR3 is CASGQHLGGEQYF. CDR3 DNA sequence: TGCGCCAGCGGCCAACATCTGGGGGGCGAGCAGTACTTC.

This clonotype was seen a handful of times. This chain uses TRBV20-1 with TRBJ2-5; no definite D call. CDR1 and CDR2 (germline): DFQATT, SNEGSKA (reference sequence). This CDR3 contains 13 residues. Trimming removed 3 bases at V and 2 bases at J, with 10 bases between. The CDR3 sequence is CSARSWAQETQYF. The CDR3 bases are TGCAGTGCTAGGTCTTGGGCGCAAGAGACCCAGTACTTC.

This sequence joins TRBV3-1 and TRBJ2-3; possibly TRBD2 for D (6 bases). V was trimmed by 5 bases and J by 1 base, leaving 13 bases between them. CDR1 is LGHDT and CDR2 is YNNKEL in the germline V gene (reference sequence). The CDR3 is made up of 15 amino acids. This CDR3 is CASSYSGLGTDTQYF. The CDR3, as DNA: TGTGCCAGCAGCTATTCGGGACTCGGCACAGATACGCAGTATTTT.

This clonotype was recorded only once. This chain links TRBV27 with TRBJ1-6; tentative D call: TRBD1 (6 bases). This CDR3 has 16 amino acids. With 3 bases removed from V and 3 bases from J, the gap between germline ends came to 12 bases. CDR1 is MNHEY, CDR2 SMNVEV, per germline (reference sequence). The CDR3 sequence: CASSFTQTGYNSPLHF. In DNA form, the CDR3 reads TGTGCCAGCAGTTTTACGCAGACAGGCTATAATTCACCCCTCCACTTT.

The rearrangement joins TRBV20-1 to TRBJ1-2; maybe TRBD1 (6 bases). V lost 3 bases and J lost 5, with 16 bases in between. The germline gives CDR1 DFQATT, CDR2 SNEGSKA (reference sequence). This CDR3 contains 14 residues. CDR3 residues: CSASHREGEYGYTF. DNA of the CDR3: TGCAGTGCTAGCCACAGGGAGGGGGAGTATGGCTACACCTTC.

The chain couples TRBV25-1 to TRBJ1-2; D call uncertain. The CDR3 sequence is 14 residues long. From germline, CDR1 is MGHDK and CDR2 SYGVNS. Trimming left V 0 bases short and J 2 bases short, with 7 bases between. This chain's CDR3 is CASSEYPSNYGYTF. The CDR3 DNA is TGTGCCAGCAGTGAATATCCCAGCAACTATGGCTACACCTTC.

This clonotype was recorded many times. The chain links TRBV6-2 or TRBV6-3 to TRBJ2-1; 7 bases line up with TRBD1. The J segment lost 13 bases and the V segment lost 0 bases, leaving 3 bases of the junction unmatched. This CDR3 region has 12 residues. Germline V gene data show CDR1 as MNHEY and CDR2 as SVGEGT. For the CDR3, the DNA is TGTGCCAGCAGTTACTCCGACAGGGAACAGTTCTTC. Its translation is CASSYSDREQFF.

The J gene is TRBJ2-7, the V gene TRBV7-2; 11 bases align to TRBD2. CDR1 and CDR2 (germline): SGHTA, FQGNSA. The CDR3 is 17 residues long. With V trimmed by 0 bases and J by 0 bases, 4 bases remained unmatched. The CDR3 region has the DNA TGTGCCAGCAGCTTAGCGACTAGCGGGGTTAGCTCCTACGAGCAGTACTTC. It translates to CASSLATSGVSSYEQYF.

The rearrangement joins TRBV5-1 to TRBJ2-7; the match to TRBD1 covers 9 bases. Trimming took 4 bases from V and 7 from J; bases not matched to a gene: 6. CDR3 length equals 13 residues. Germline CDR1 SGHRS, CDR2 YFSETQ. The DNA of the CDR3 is TGCGCCAGCAGCAAGGCGACAGGGGGAGAGCAGTACTTC. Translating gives CASSKATGGEQYF.

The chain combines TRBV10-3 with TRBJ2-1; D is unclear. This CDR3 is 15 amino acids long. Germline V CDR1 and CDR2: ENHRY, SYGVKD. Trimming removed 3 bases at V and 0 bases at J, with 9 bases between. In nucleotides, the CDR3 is TGTGCCATCAGTGATTCCACAAGCTCCTACAATGAGCAGTTCTTC. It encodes CAISDSTSSYNEQFF.

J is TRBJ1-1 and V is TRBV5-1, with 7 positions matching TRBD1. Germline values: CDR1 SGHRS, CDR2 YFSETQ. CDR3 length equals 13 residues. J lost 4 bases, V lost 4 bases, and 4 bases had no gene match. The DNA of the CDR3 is TGCGCCAGCAGCATCCGGGACAGCACTGAAGCTTTCTTT. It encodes CASSIRDSTEAFF.

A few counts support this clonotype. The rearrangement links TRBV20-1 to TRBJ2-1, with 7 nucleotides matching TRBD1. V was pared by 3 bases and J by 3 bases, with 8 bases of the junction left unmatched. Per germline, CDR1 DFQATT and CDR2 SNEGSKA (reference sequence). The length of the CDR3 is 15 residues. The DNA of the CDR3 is TGCAGTGCTAGCGGACAGGACAGGTTCTACAATGAGCAGTTCTTC. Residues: CSASGQDRFYNEQFF.

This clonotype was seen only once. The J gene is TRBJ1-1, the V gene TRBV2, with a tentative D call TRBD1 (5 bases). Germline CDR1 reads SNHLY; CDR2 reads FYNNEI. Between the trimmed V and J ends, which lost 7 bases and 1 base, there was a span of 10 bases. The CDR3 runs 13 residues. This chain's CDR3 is CASNYQGNTEAFF. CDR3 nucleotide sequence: TGTGCCAGCAACTATCAGGGGAACACTGAAGCTTTCTTT.

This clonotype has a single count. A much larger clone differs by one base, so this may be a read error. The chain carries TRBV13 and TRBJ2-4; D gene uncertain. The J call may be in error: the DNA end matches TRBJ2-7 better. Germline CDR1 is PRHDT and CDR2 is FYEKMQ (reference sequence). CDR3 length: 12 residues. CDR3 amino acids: CASILGLGEQYF. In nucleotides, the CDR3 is TGTGCCAGCATCTTAGGCCTGGGCGAGCAGTACTTC.